The clone carrying this TCR beta chain was seen once. The target antigen is unknown. The time point here: week 5, during vaccination. In the vaccine, a single dose held 300 ug of the mutant IDH1 20-mer peptide, along with topical imiquimod. The assay was immunoSEQ multiplex PCR, and TCRdb's table has in-frame clones only and misses some. In the table there are some 38,000 clones, approximately 80% of which are singletons. These data are taken from a study of a mutant IDH1 vaccine in newly diagnosed glioma. The wider study: Across weeks 1, 3, 5, 7, 11, 15, 19 and 23, patients received a vaccination each time, eight in all. Vaccination started 4-6 weeks after radiotherapy alone, or with temozolomide cycles. Prior therapy was radiotherapy, temozolomide, or both; most received both.

The material sequenced was PBMCs, taken from a glioma patient whose treatment included an IDH1 peptide vaccine. The TCR comes from a middle-aged man with glioma.

Here the CDR3 DNA reads TGTGCCAGCAGGGGGCGGGGACAGAGCTCCTACGAGCAGTACTTC. Its translation is CASRGRGQSSYEQYF. This sequence joins TRBV2 and TRBJ2-7; D perhaps matches TRBD1 (7 bases). Germline V gene data show CDR1 as SNHLY and CDR2 as FYNNEI. The V and J ends lost 6 bases and 0 bases respectively, with 15 bases between them. The CDR3 is 15 amino acids.